The 17 T cell receptor beta chains reported below all come from one sample, sequenced in a study of early T cells in non-severe SARS-CoV-2 infection. Using its own MiXCR run on the 5' RACE reads, TCRdb lists one record per CDR3 protein. The profile shows 75,000 to 100,000 distinct CDR3 sequences, around 14% of them singletons. The sequencing sample was made of whole blood. The receptors were sampled from an adult who was a healthcare worker with PCR-confirmed SARS-CoV-2 infection or an uninfected control (not recorded which).

This clonotype was observed a few times. This chain uses TRBV20-1 with TRBJ2-3; possibly TRBD2 for D (6 bases). The germline gives CDR1 DFQATT, CDR2 SNEGSKA (reference sequence). Deletions cut 0 bases from V and 1 base from J, with 11 bases between. The length of the CDR3 is 15 residues. As DNA, the CDR3 is TGCAGTGCTAGAGATCCGGCTAGCGGCACAGATACGCAGTATTTT. It codes for CSARDPASGTDTQYF.

The chain employs TRBV5-1 and TRBJ2-1; 9 bases map to TRBD1. The CDR3 length is 15 residues. Germline-derived CDR1 and CDR2 are SGHRS and YFSETQ. Trimming removed 4 bases from V and 7 bases from J; junction bases left unmatched: 9. CDR3 loop: CASSVIQGATNEQFF. The CDR3 bases are TGCGCCAGCAGCGTCATACAGGGGGCAACGAATGAGCAGTTCTTC.

This clonotype showed up just a few times. The rearrangement joins TRBV25-1 to TRBJ2-1; 10 nucleotides align to TRBD2. This CDR3 is built from 15 residues. In germline, CDR1 is MGHDK, CDR2 SYGVNS. The V and J ends lost 5 bases and 5 bases, in that order; junction bases with no gene match: 6. This chain's CDR3 is CASSRSGLADNEQFF. The CDR3 nucleotides are TGTGCCAGCAGTCGTTCCGGACTAGCGGACAATGAGCAGTTCTTC.

This clonotype was seen only a few times. This sequence joins TRBV9 and TRBJ1-1; the D is unclear. The CDR3 extends over 13 amino acids. Trimming cost V 0 bases and J 5 bases, with 8 bases left between them. Per the germline V gene, CDR1 is SGDLS and CDR2 is YYNGEE. CDR3 in amino acids: CASSVGGETEAFF. The CDR3, as DNA: TGTGCCAGCAGCGTAGGGGGAGAGACTGAAGCTTTCTTT.

The chain combines TRBV7-3 with TRBJ2-1; 14 bases agree with TRBD2. J lost 0 bases, V lost 4 bases, and 14 bases had no gene match. The germline V gene has CDR1 SGHTA and CDR2 FQGTGA. This CDR3 region has 21 residues. The CDR3 region has the DNA TGTGCCAGCAGCTCCAAAACCGGGACTAGCGGGAGTCACAACTCCTACAATGAGCAGTTCTTC. This codes for CASSSKTGTSGSHNSYNEQFF.

In this sample, this clonotype turned up a few times. The genes are TRBV6-5 and TRBJ1-1; no definite D call. This CDR3 has 12 residues. The ends were cut back, 10 bases at V and 1 base at J, with 10 bases in the middle. The germline CDR1 and CDR2 sequences are MNHEY and SVGAGI. The CDR3 nucleotides read TGTGCCACCCAGACCGGGAACACTGAAGCTTTCTTT. This codes for CATQTGNTEAFF.

The rearrangement uses TRBV4-3 and TRBJ2-2, with D unresolved. CDR1 is LGHNA, CDR2 YSLEER, per germline. The V end was cut by 4 bases, the J end by 5 bases, with 17 bases between. This CDR3 region has 16 residues. The CDR3 is CASSPRLGILTGELFF. As DNA, the CDR3 is TGCGCCAGCAGCCCTAGATTGGGGATATTGACCGGGGAGCTGTTTTTT.

This clonotype was seen many times. The chain is built from TRBV7-9 and TRBJ2-3; D is uncertain. Germline assignment: CDR1 SEHNR and CDR2 FQNEAQ (reference sequence). Trimming took 4 bases from V and 4 from J, leaving 6 bases between them. The CDR3 has 12 amino acids. The CDR3: CASSYIPDTQYF. The CDR3 region has the DNA TGTGCCAGCAGCTATATACCAGATACGCAGTATTTT.

This clonotype was picked up many times. The gene calls are TRBV19 and TRBJ2-1; no clear D gene. The CDR3 consists of 14 residues. V lost 7 bases and J lost 6, with 16 bases in between. CDR1 is LNHDA and CDR2 is SQIVND in the germline V gene (reference sequence). CDR3 sequence reads: CASKEGPGSNEQFF. The CDR3 DNA sequence: TGTGCCAGTAAAGAAGGGCCAGGCAGCAATGAGCAGTTCTTC. The complete variable domain, with remaining parts taken from reference TRBV19 and TRBJ2-1, reads DGGITQSPKYLFRKEGQNVTLSCEQNLNHDAMYWYRQDPGQGLRLIYYSQIVNDFQKGDIAEGYSVSREKKESFPLTVTSAQKNPTAFYLCASKEGPGSNEQFFGPGTRLTVL.

This clonotype has a handful of counts. The rearrangement joins TRBV9 to TRBJ1-3; no definite D call. Germline V gene data show CDR1 as SGDLS and CDR2 as YYNGEE. The V and J ends lost 3 bases and 5 bases respectively, with 6 bases between them. CDR3 length equals 12 residues. The CDR3 spells CASSGDRNTIYF. The CDR3, as DNA: TGTGCCAGCAGCGGTGACCGAAACACCATATATTTT.

The table lists this clonotype with a few counts. The chain has TRBV6-1 and TRBJ2-7; 7 positions agree with TRBD2. The CDR3 has 14 residues. Trimming removed 9 bases from V and 0 bases from J; junction bases left unmatched: 8. The V gene's germline CDR1 is MNHNS and CDR2 SASEGT. CDR3 in amino acids: CARIGRGSSYEQYF. The CDR3 DNA reads TGTGCCAGAATAGGGAGGGGCAGCTCCTACGAGCAGTACTTC.

This clonotype was picked up a small number of times. The chain has TRBV18 and TRBJ2-1; 7 bases line up with TRBD2. The V gene's germline CDR1 is KGHSH and CDR2 LQKENI. V lost 3 bases and J lost 2; bases outside the gene matches: 4. The CDR3 loop spans 15 amino acids. CDR3 nucleotides: TGTGCCAGCTCACCGAAGCGGGAAGCCTACAATGAGCAGTTCTTC. This sequence encodes CASSPKREAYNEQFF.

This clonotype was counted many times. The chain carries TRBV28 and TRBJ1-1; D unresolved. Trimming left V 1 base short and J 4 bases short, with 13 bases between. Germline values: CDR1 MDHEN, CDR2 SYDVKM. CDR3 length: 15 amino acids. DNA for the CDR3: TGTGCCAGCAGTTTATTCCCCCAATCCAGCACTGAAGCTTTCTTT. It translates to CASSLFPQSSTEAFF.

This sequence joins TRBV5-1 and TRBJ2-3; D might be TRBD1 (6 bases). Trimming took 3 bases from V and 4 from J, leaving 15 bases between them. This CDR3 is 15 amino acids long. From germline, CDR1 is SGHRS and CDR2 YFSETQ. CDR3 bases: TGCGCCAGCAGCTCAGGACAGAGAGGAGCAGATACGCAGTATTTT. Translation: CASSSGQRGADTQYF.

The V gene is TRBV20-1, the J gene TRBJ2-7, with a tentative D call TRBD2 (5 bases). Germline-derived CDR1 and CDR2 are DFQATT and SNEGSKA (reference sequence). This CDR3 has 14 amino acids. V gave up 0 bases and J gave up 3 bases, with 12 bases separating them. As DNA, the CDR3 is TGCAGTGCTAGAGATACGGAGGTGGACTACGAGCAGTACTTC. The encoded protein is CSARDTEVDYEQYF.

The chain combines TRBV5-1 with TRBJ2-1; 9 positions agree with TRBD1. CDR3 length equals 14 residues. V was clipped by 4 bases and J by 7 bases; unmatched bases: 6. In germline, CDR1 is SGHRS, CDR2 YFSETQ. CDR3 loop: CASSPAGTGNEQFF. CDR3 DNA sequence: TGCGCCAGCAGCCCGGCCGGGACAGGGAATGAGCAGTTCTTC.

This clonotype was counted at least ten times. The chain uses TRBV20-1 and TRBJ1-6, with D possibly matching TRBD1 (5 bases). V was clipped by 5 bases and J by 9 bases, with 14 bases between them. The CDR3 covers 13 residues. CDR1 is DFQATT and CDR2 is SNEGSKA in the germline V gene (reference sequence). The CDR3 DNA follows: TGCAGTGCTGCCGGGACGGCGAGTTCACCCCTCCACTTT. Its protein is CSAAGTASSPLHF.